A single sample gave rise to the 12 T cell receptor beta chains below, sequenced in a study of blood T cell repertoires in COVID-19. Here immunoSEQ multiplex PCR was the method, and the copy in TCRdb shows in-frame clones only, minus some. Here the sample spans about 180,000 clones, over 75% being singletons. The sample comprised peripheral blood. The receptors here all came from a man at least 80 years old with COVID-19, enrolled during active disease.

The chain carries TRBV5-1 and TRBJ2-7, with D perhaps matching TRBD1 (5 bases). CDR3 size: 16 residues. V was cut by 4 bases and J by 1 base, with 18 bases left in between. Per the germline V gene, CDR1 is SGHRS and CDR2 is YFSETQ. CDR3 residues: CASSPGGREGSYEQYF. In DNA form, the CDR3 reads TGCGCCAGCAGCCCGGGTGGCAGGGAAGGATCCTACGAGCAGTACTTC.

The rearrangement uses TRBV5-6 and TRBJ2-2, with a possible D match to TRBD2 (6 bases). V gave up 7 bases and J gave up 4 bases, with 14 bases separating them. The CDR3 sequence is 14 residues long. Germline lookup yields CDR1 SGHDT and CDR2 YYEEEE. For the CDR3, the DNA is TGTGCCAGCGGCACGGCCGGGGGCACCGGGGAGCTGTTTTTT. Translation: CASGTAGGTGELFF.

This clone was counted only a few times. The rearrangement joins TRBV28 to TRBJ1-3; D not resolved. The CDR3 is 17 amino acids. Germline values: CDR1 MDHEN, CDR2 SYDVKM. With 5 bases removed from V and 0 bases from J, the gap between germline ends came to 17 bases. CDR3: CASSPERDPDSGNTIYF. CDR3 sequence (DNA): TGTGCCAGCAGTCCCGAGAGGGATCCGGACTCTGGAAACACCATATATTTT.

V is TRBV5-1 and J is TRBJ2-5; 9 bases are shared with TRBD1. After removal of 6 bases from V and 1 base from J, the junction contained 7 bases not matched to a gene. The CDR3 is 15 amino acids. Germline loops: CDR1 SGHRS, CDR2 YFSETQ. CDR3 protein: CASTPDRGAQETQYF. The CDR3 DNA reads TGCGCCAGCACCCCGGACAGGGGAGCCCAAGAGACCCAGTACTTC. The entire variable domain, with the rest obtained from reference TRBV5-1 and TRBJ2-5, is as follows: KAGVTQTPRYLIKTRGQQVTLSCSPISGHRSVSWYQQTPGQGLQFLFEYFSETQRNKGNFPGRFSGRQFSNSRSEMNVSTLELGDSALYLCASTPDRGAQETQYFGPGTRLLVL.

The genes are TRBV6-5 and TRBJ2-3; D remains ambiguous. This CDR3 spans 12 amino acids. V lost 8 bases to trimming and J lost 1 base, with 7 bases between them. Looked up from germline, CDR1 is MNHEY and CDR2 is SVGAGI. This CDR3 reads CASGRGTDTQYF. The CDR3 DNA follows: TGTGCCAGCGGTCGGGGCACAGATACGCAGTATTTT.

In nucleotides, the CDR3 is TGTGCCAGCAGCACCCGGGACAGGGGAGGGATTCAGTACTTC. Translating gives CASSTRDRGGIQYF. This chain joins TRBV3-1 (or the pseudogene TRBV3-2) and TRBJ2-4, with 10 bases aligning to TRBD1. The CDR3 consists of 14 residues. From germline, CDR1 is LGHDT and CDR2 YNNKEL (reference sequence). V shed 5 bases, J shed 10 bases, and the junction held 8 bases outside the gene matches.

This chain links TRBV6-1 with TRBJ2-7; D gene ambiguous. This CDR3 region has 13 residues. Germline assignment: CDR1 MNHNS and CDR2 SASEGT. V gave up 1 base and J gave up 5 bases, with 9 bases separating them. CDR3 DNA sequence: TGTGCCAGCAGTGAAGGTTCCGAGGACGAGCAGTACTTC. It codes for CASSEGSEDEQYF.

The chain uses TRBV28 and TRBJ2-2; TRBD2 matches at 7 bases. The junction had 7 bases not matched to a gene; V was cut back by 4 bases and J by 8 bases. This CDR3 comprises 14 residues. Germline values: CDR1 MDHEN, CDR2 SYDVKM. This chain's CDR3 is CASSSAGRGGELFF. CDR3 DNA sequence: TGTGCCAGCAGTTCTGCAGGGAGGGGAGGGGAGCTGTTTTTT.

This clone appeared a single time. V and J are TRBV19 and TRBJ2-7; 10 positions agree with TRBD2. In germline, CDR1 is LNHDA, CDR2 SQIVND (reference sequence). This CDR3 has 14 residues. After removal of 5 bases from V and 4 bases from J, the junction contained 5 bases not matched to a gene. For the CDR3, the DNA is TGTGCCAGTAGTCTCGGACTAGCGGTGTACGAGCAGTACTTC. Translating gives CASSLGLAVYEQYF.

This chain links TRBV18 with TRBJ2-7; D not certain. This CDR3 spans 13 amino acids. V lost 0 bases to trimming and J lost 2 bases, with 5 bases between them. Germline V gene sequence: CDR1 KGHSH, CDR2 LQKENI. CDR3 coding DNA: TGTGCCAGCTCACCACCCGACACCTACGAGCAGTACTTC. Amino acids: CASSPPDTYEQYF.

The rearrangement links TRBV5-1 to TRBJ2-3; 8 bases align to TRBD1. In germline, CDR1 is SGHRS, CDR2 YFSETQ. Trimming cost V 4 bases and J 5 bases; bases outside gene matches: 12. The CDR3 consists of 16 residues. The CDR3 spells CASSGQGKGNGDTQYF. The CDR3 coding sequence is TGCGCCAGCAGCGGACAGGGAAAGGGGAACGGAGATACGCAGTATTTT. Combining the CDR3 with reference TRBV5-1 and TRBJ2-3 gives the whole variable domain KAGVTQTPRYLIKTRGQQVTLSCSPISGHRSVSWYQQTPGQGLQFLFEYFSETQRNKGNFPGRFSGRQFSNSRSEMNVSTLELGDSALYLCASSGQGKGNGDTQYFGPGTRLTVL.

The chain carries TRBV3-1 (or the pseudogene TRBV3-2) and TRBJ2-2, with 8 bases that match TRBD1. The CDR3 is 16 amino acids. The V gene end was trimmed by 4 bases and the J gene end by 2 bases; junction bases not matched to a gene: 6. Germline-derived CDR1 and CDR2 are LGHDT and YNNKEL (reference sequence). The CDR3: CASSPHGTGNTGELFF. The CDR3 coding sequence is TGTGCCAGCAGCCCTCACGGGACAGGAAACACCGGGGAGCTGTTTTTT.